The source of this T cell receptor (beta chain) is a study of technical replicates of blood from several donors. Germline CDR1 reads SGDLS; CDR2 reads YYNGEE. V lost 4 bases, J lost 1 base, and 4 bases stayed unmatched. The CDR3 loop spans 14 amino acids. This table comes from immunoSEQ multiplex PCR, and its TCRdb copy is limited to in-frame clones, with some not included. The sample lists tens of thousands of clones; about nine tenths were seen once. Sequenced sample: T cells isolated from PBMCs. This receptor was taken from a human donor in good health. This sequence joins TRBV9 and TRBJ1-1; 7 nucleotides align to TRBD1. CDR3 protein: CASSTGAQNTEAFF. CDR3 DNA sequence: TGTGCCAGCAGCACAGGGGCCCAGAACACTGAAGCTTTCTTT.